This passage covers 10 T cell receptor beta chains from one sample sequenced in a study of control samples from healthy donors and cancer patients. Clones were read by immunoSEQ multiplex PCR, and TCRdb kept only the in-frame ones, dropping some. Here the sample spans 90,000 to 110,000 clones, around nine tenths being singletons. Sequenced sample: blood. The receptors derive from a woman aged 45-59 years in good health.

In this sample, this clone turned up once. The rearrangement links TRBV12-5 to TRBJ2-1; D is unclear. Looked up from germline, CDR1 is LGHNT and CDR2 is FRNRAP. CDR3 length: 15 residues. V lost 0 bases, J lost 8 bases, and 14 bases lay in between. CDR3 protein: CASGLVLTPLYEQFF. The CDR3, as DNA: TGTGCTAGTGGTTTGGTACTGACTCCTCTCTATGAGCAGTTCTTC. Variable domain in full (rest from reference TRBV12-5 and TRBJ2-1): DARVTQTPRHKVTEMGQEVTMRCQPILGHNTVFWYRQTMMQGLELLAYFRNRAPLDDSGMPKDRFSAEMPDATLATLKIQPSEPRDSAVYFCASGLVLTPLYEQFFGPGTRLTVL.

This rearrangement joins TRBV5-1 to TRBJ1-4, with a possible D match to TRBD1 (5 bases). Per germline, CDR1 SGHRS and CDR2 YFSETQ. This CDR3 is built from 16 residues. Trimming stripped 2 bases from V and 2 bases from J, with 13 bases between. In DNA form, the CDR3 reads TGCGCCAGCAGCTTCCAGGGTCAAGGGACTAATGAAAAACTGTTTTTT. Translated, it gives CASSFQGQGTNEKLFF.

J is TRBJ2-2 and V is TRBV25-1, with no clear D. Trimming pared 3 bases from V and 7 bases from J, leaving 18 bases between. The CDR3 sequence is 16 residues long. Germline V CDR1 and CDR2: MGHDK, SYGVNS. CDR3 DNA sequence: TGTGCCAGCAGTGATTCAATCCTGACCCTGGACGGGGAGCTGTTTTTT. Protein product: CASSDSILTLDGELFF.

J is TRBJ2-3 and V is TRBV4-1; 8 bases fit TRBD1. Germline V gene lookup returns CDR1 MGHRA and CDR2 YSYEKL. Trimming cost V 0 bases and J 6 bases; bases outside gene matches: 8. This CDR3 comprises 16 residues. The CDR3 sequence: CASSQDLQGAWDTQYF. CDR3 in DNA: TGCGCCAGCAGCCAAGATCTTCAGGGGGCATGGGATACGCAGTATTTT.

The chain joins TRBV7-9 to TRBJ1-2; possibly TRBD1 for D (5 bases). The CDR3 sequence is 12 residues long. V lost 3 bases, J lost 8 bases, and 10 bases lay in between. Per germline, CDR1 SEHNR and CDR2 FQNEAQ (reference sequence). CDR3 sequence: CASSLPGLGYTF. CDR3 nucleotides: TGTGCCAGCAGCTTGCCAGGGCTCGGCTACACCTTC.

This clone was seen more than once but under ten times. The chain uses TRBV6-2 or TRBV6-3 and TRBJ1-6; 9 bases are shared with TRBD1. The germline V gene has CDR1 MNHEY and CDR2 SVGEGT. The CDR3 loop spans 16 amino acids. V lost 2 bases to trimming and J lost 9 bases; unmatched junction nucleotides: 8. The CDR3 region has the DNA TGTGCCAGCAGTTACCAACGCGGGACAGGGAGTTCACCCCTCCACTTT. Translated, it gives CASSYQRGTGSSPLHF.

The CDR3: CASSLQVSDEKLFF. The CDR3, as DNA: TGTGCCAGCTCACTACAGGTCTCGGATGAAAAACTGTTTTTT. The rearrangement uses TRBV18 and TRBJ1-4; TRBD1 might be the D (5 bases). CDR3 size: 14 residues. V lost 4 bases, J lost 6 bases, and 12 bases lay in between. The germline V gene encodes CDR1 KGHSH and CDR2 LQKENI.

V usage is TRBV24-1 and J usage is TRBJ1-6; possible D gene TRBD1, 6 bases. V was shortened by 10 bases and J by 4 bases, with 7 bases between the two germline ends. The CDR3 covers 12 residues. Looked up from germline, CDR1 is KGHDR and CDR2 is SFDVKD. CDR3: CATQGYNSPLHF. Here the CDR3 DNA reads TGTGCCACTCAGGGGTATAATTCACCCCTCCACTTT.

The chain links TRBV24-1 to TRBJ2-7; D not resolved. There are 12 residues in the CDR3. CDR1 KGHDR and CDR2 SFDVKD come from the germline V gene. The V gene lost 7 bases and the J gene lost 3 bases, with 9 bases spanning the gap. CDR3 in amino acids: CATREIDYEQYV. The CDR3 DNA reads TGTGCCACCAGGGAGATCGACTACGAGCAGTACGTC.

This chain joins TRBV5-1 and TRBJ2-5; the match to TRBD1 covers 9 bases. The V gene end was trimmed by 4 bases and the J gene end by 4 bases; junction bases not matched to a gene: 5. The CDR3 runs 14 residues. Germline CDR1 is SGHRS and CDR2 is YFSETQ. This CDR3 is CASSHTGGRETQYF. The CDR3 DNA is TGCGCCAGCAGCCACACAGGGGGCCGAGAGACCCAGTACTTC.